A single sample is the source of the 8 T cell receptor beta chains below, sequenced in a study of blood T cell repertoires in COVID-19. The protocol was immunoSEQ multiplex PCR, while the TCRdb copy is restricted to in-frame clones and leaves out a portion. The sample yields 65,000 to 85,000 clones, roughly nine tenths seen once. Sequenced sample: peripheral blood. These TCRs come from a middle-aged man with active COVID-19.

The CDR3 reads CASSQEAYRTGDYGYTF. The CDR3 DNA reads as TGCGCCAGCAGCCAAGAAGCATACCGGACAGGGGATTATGGCTACACCTTC. The chain has TRBV4-1 and TRBJ1-2; 9 bases are shared with TRBD1. The germline V gene has CDR1 MGHRA and CDR2 YSYEKL. V lost 0 bases, J lost 5 bases, and 10 bases stayed unmatched. CDR3 size: 17 residues.

This chain links TRBV6-5 with TRBJ1-1, with 8 positions matching TRBD1. Germline-derived CDR1 and CDR2 are MNHEY and SVGAGI. V trimming: 7 bases; J trimming: 3 bases; junction bases outside the gene matches: 7. The CDR3 has 14 residues. The CDR3 loop is CASTQTGVYTEAFF. In DNA, the CDR3 is TGTGCCAGCACCCAGACAGGGGTGTACACTGAAGCTTTCTTT.

The chain recombines TRBV15 with TRBJ1-2; D remains unclear. The germline V and J ends were trimmed by 4 bases and 0 bases, with 18 bases remaining between them. Germline V gives CDR1 LNHNV, CDR2 YYDKDF (reference sequence). The CDR3 has 17 residues. The CDR3 DNA follows: TGTGCCACCAGCATTCGGCCCCCCAGGTTTACTAACTATGGCTACACCTTC. This translates into CATSIRPPRFTNYGYTF.

V and J are TRBV6-5 and TRBJ1-1, with TRBD1 matching over 10 bases. The CDR3 covers 14 residues. The germline V gene encodes CDR1 MNHEY and CDR2 SVGAGI. The ends lost 6 bases at V and 7 bases at J; junction bases unmatched: 8. In DNA, the CDR3 is TGTGCCAGCAGAGCCTCCCGGGACAGGGGTGAAGCTTTCTTT. Protein: CASRASRDRGEAFF.

This CDR3 is CSVEDRGGPYQETQYF. CDR3 nucleotide sequence: TGCAGCGTTGAGGACAGGGGGGGACCGTACCAAGAGACCCAGTACTTC. This rearrangement joins TRBV29-1 to TRBJ2-5; 10 nucleotides align to TRBD1. This CDR3 is built from 16 residues. V gave up 3 bases and J gave up 0 bases; unmatched junction bases: 7. Looked up from germline, CDR1 is SQVTM and CDR2 is ANQGSEA.

CDR3 sequence (DNA): TGTGCCAGCAGCTTAGCTTTTTTAGCTCACTCCTACGAGCAGTACTTC. This translates into CASSLAFLAHSYEQYF. The chain carries TRBV11-2 and TRBJ2-7; D unclear. The V and J ends lost 1 base and 0 bases respectively, with 13 bases between them. CDR3 length equals 16 residues. Germline CDR1 and CDR2: SGHAT and FQNNGV.

The chain employs TRBV7-8 and TRBJ2-5; 7 positions agree with TRBD2. The ends lost 6 bases at V and 4 bases at J; junction bases unmatched: 11. Germline-derived CDR1 and CDR2 are SGHVS and FQNEAQ. The CDR3 consists of 15 residues. The CDR3 nucleotides are TGTGCCAGCAGACGACTAGCCGGTCGAATAGAGACCCAGTACTTC. This codes for CASRRLAGRIETQYF.

A few counts support this clone. The chain employs TRBV6-6 and TRBJ1-2; TRBD1 matches at 8 bases. Germline V gives CDR1 MNHNY, CDR2 SVGAGI (reference sequence). The CDR3 is made up of 14 amino acids. J gave up 2 bases and V 6 bases, and 5 bases lay outside the gene matches. The CDR3 DNA reads as TGTGCCAGCAGCAGACAGGGGTTAAACTATGGCTACACCTTC. It yields the protein CASSRQGLNYGYTF.